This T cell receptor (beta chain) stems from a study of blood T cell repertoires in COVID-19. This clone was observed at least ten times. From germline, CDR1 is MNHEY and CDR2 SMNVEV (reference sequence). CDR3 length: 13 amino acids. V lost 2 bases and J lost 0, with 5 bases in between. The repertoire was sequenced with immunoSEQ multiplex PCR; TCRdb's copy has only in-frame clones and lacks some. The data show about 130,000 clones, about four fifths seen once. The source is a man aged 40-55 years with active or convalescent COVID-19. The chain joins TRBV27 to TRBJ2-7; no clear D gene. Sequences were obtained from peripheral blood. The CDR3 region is CASSLGDSYEQYF. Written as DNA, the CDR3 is TGTGCCAGCAGTTTAGGAGACTCCTACGAGCAGTACTTC.